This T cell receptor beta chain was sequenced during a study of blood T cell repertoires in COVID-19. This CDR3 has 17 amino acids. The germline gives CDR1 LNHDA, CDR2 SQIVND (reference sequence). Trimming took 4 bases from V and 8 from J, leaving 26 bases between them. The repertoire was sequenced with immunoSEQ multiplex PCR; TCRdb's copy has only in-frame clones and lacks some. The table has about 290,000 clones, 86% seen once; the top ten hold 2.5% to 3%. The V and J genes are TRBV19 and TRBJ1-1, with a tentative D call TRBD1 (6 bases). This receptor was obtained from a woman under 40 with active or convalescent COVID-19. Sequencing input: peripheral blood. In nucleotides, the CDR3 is TGTGCCAGTAGTAACGGCCCGGGGTATCGGGGGCGGGAGGAAGCTTTCTTT. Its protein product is CASSNGPGYRGREEAFF.